This T cell receptor (beta chain) was captured in a study of T-cell memory formation after mild COVID-19. Study details: The study found TCR clusters largely donor specific. Regarding the study as a whole: Later expanders leaned toward CD4+, whereas clones contracting from day 15 to 85 were balanced CD4/CD8.

This clonotype has more than one count but fewer than ten. Its antigen is undetermined. It was 5'RACE with constant-segment primers that produced the TCR alpha and TCR beta cDNA libraries, which carried sample barcodes and UMIs. TCRdb processed the 5' RACE reads anew with MiXCR; each CDR3 protein has one entry. The sample carries approximately 430,000 distinct CDR3 sequences, 20% to 30% recorded once. Sample: PBMCs or a T cell subset sorted from them (not recorded which). This clonotype originated in an adult woman who had mild COVID-19 (a few samples of this study predate the infection). Cell type and time point are not known.

The CDR3 loop reads CASSPGSGGVETQYF. The CDR3 nucleotides read TGTGCCAGCTCACCTGGAAGCGGGGGGGTTGAGACCCAGTACTTC. The chain joins TRBV18 to TRBJ2-5; 10 bases are a match to TRBD2. The germline CDR1 and CDR2 sequences are KGHSH and LQKENI. The J segment lost 5 bases and the V segment lost 3 bases, leaving 6 bases of the junction unmatched. This CDR3 is built from 15 residues.